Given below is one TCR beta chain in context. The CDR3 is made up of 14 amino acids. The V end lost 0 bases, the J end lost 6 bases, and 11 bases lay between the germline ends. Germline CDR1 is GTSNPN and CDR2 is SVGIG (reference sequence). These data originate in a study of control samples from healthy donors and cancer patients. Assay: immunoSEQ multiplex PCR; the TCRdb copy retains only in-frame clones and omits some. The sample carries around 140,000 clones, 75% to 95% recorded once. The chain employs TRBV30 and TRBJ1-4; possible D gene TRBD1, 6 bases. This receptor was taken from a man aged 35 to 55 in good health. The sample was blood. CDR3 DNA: TGTGCCTGGAGTGTAACAGGGTACGATGAAAAACTGTTTTTT. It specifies CAWSVTGYDEKLFF.